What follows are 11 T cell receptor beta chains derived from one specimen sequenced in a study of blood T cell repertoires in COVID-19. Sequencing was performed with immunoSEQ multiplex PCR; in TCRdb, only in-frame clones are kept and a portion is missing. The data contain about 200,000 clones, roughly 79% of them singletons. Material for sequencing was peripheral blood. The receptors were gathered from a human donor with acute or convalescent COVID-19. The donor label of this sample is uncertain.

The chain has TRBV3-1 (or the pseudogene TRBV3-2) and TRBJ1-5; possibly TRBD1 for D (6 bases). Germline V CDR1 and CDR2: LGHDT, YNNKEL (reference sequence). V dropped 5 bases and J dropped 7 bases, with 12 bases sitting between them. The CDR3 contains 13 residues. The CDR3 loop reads CASSATGQQPQHF. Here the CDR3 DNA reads TGTGCCAGCAGCGCCACAGGGCAGCAGCCCCAGCATTTT.

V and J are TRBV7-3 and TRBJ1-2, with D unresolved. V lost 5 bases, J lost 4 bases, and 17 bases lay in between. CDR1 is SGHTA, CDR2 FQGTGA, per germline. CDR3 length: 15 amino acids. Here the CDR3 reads CASSTRPGEGYGYTF. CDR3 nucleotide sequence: TGTGCCAGCAGCACCAGGCCCGGTGAGGGCTATGGCTACACCTTC. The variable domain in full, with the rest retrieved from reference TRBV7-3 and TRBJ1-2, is GAGVSQTPSNKVTEKGKYVELRCDPISGHTALYWYRQSLGQGPEFLIYFQGTGAADDSGLPNDRFFAVRPEGSVSTLKIQRTERGDSAVYLCASSTRPGEGYGYTFGSGTRLTVV.

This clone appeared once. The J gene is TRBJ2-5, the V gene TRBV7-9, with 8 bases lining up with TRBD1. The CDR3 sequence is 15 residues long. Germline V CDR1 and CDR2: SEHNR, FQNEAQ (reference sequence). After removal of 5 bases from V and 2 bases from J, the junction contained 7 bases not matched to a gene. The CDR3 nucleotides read TGTGCCAGCAGCCCAGGGACAGGACCACAAGAGACCCAGTACTTC. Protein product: CASSPGTGPQETQYF.

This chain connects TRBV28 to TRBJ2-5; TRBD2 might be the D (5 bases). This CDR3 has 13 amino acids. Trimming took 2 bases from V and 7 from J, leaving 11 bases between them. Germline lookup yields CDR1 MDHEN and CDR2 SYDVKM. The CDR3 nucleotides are TGTGCCAGCAGTTTAGGTGAGGGAAGGACCCAGTACTTC. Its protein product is CASSLGEGRTQYF.

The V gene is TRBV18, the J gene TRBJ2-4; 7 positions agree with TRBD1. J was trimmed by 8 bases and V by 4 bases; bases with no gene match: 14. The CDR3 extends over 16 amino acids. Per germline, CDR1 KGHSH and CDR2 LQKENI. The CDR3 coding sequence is TGTGCCAGCTCACTTTCGGGACAGAACCTTTTAGACATTCAGTACTTC. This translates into CASSLSGQNLLDIQYF.

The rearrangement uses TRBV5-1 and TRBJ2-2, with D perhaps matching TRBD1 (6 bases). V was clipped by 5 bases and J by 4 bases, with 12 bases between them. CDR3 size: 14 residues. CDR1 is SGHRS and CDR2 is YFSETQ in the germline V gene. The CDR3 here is CASRGGSVTGELFF. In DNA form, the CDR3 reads TGCGCCAGCAGAGGGGGATCGGTCACCGGGGAGCTGTTTTTT. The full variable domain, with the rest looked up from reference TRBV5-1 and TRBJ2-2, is KAGVTQTPRYLIKTRGQQVTLSCSPISGHRSVSWYQQTPGQGLQFLFEYFSETQRNKGNFPGRFSGRQFSNSRSEMNVSTLELGDSALYLCASRGGSVTGELFFGEGSRLTVL.

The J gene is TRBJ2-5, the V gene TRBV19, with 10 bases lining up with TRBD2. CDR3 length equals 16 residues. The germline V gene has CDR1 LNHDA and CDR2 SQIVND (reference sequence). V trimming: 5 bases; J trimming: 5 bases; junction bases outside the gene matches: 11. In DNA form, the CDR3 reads TGTGCCAGTAGTCCCCTCCAAGCGGGAGGGGGTGAGACCCAGTACTTC. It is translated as CASSPLQAGGGETQYF.

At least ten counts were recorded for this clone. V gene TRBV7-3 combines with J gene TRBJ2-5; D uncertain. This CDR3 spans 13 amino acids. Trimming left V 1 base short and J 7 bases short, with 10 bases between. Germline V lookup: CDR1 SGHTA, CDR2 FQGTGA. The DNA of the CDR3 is TGTGCCAGCAGCTTAAATTCGGTTGGGACCCAGTACTTC. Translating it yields CASSLNSVGTQYF.

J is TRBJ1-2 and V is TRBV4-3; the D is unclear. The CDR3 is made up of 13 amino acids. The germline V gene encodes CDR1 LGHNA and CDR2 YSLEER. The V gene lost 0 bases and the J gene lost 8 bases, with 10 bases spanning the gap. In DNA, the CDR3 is TGCGCCAGCAGCCAAGAGAGGGCAGGCGGCTACACCTTC. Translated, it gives CASSQERAGGYTF.

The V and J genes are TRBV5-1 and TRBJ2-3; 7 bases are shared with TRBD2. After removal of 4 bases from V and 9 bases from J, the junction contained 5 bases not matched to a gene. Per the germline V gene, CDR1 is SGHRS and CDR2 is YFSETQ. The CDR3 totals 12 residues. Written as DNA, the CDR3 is TGCGCCAGCAGCCTGGGAGGGCAGACGCAGTATTTT. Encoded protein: CASSLGGQTQYF.

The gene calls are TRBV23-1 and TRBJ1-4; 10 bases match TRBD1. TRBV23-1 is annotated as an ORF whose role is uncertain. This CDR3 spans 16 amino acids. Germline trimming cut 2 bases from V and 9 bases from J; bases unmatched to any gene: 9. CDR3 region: CASSQIRTGGKQKLFF. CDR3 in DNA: TGCGCCAGCAGTCAAATCCGGACAGGGGGGAAGCAAAAACTGTTTTTT.